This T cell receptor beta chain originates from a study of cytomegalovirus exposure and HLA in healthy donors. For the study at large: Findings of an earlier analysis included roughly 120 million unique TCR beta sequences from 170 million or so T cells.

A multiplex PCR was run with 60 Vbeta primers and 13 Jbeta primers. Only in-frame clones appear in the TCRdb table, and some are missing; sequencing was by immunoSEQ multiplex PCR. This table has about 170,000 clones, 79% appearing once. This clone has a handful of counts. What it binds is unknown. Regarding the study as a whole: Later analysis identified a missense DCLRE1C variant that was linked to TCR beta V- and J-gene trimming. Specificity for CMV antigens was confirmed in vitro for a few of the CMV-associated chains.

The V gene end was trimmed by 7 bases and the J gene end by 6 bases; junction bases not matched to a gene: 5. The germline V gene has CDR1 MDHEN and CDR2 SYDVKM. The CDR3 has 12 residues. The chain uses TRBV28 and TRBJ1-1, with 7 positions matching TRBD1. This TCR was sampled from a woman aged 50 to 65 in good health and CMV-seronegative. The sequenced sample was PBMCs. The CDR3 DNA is TGTGCCAGCACCCAGGGGGTTTCTGAAGCTTTCTTT. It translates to CASTQGVSEAFF.